Listed below are T cell receptor beta chains from one sample, sequenced in a study of shared clonotypes between healthy human individuals. Measured with immunoSEQ multiplex PCR; TCRdb has only the in-frame clones, and not every one. The profile covers about 2.1 million clones, with around 93% appearing a single time and around 1.8% taken by the ten largest. Sequencing input: naive CD8+ T cells from PBMCs. The receptors derive from a man aged 18 to 29 in good health. Some clones in this sample may be carry-over from other donors' samples. Each CDR3 is given with its conserved first and last residue. D genes are given only for firm matches. Size is omitted from some rows. Given values are once, few, many or a class for expanded clones.

TRBJ2-7 . . TRBV27 TGTGCCAGCAGTTTACGCGGACATCTCAGGTACGAGCAGTACTTC CASSLRGHLRYEQYF
TRBJ2-1 once . TRBV2 TGTGCCAGCAGTGAGAAGGGGACGAACTACAATGAGCAGTTCTTC CASSEKGTNYNEQFF
TRBJ2-7 . TRBD2 TRBV4-3 TGCGCCAGCAGCCCCTCACTAGCGGGAGGGTTTTACGAGCAGTACTTC CASSPSLAGGFYEQYF
TRBJ2-7 . . TRBV14 TGTGCCAGCAGCCAAGATAGGTTCCACTCCTACGAGCAGTACTTC CASSQDRFHSYEQYF
TRBJ1-5 . TRBD1 TRBV27 TGTGCCAGCAGTTCCCTACGACAGGGTGTGAATCAGCCCCAGCATTTT CASSSLRQGVNQPQHF
TRBJ1-1 . . TRBV5-6 TGTGCCAGCAGCTACCCTAGGGACGGTCACACTGAAGCTTTCTTT CASSYPRDGHTEAFF
TRBJ2-7 . TRBD1 TRBV6-6 TGTGCCAGCAGTCCGGACAGGGCCGAGCAGTACTTC CASSPDRAEQYF
TRBJ2-7 . . TRBV7-9 TGTGCCAGCAGCCCGACTACGGGACTTCCGAATTCCTACGAGCAGTACTTC CASSPTTGLPNSYEQYF
TRBJ2-7 . TRBD1 TRBV7-9 TGTGCCAGCAGCTCAAAGAACCCGGGACAGGGGCGCGAGCAGTACTTC CASSSKNPGQGREQYF
TRBJ2-2 once . TRBV11-1 TGTGCCAGCAGCTTTTACCGGGAGTGGGTCACCGGGGAGCTGTTTTTT CASSFYREWVTGELFF
TRBJ1-4 . . TRBV19 TGTGCCAGTAGTAAGAGGTGGGGAGGGGCGGAGGAAAAACTGTTTTTT CASSKRWGGAEEKLFF
TRBJ2-2 once . TRBV27 TGTGCCAGCAGTTTTATGGGCACCGGGGAGCTGTTTTTT CASSFMGTGELFF
TRBJ2-1 . TRBD1 TRBV19 TGTGCCAGTAGTATCCAGGGGGCCGAACAGTTCTTC CASSIQGAEQFF
TRBJ2-7 . . TRBV4-2 TGTGCCAGCAGCCAAGATCTTGTCGTACTGGGTGAGCAGTACTTC CASSQDLVVLGEQYF
TRBJ1-1 . . TRBV29-1 TGCAGCGTTGATTCCGGGACTGAAGCTTTCTTT CSVDSGTEAFF
TRBJ2-4 . . TRBV9 TGTGCCAGCAGCAAGGGGGACCGTACCAAAAACATTCAGTACTTC CASSKGDRTKNIQYF
TRBJ2-3 . . TRBV9 TGTGCCAGCAGCGGGGGTGGGAGCACAGATACGCAGTATTTT CASSGGGSTDTQYF
TRBJ2-4 . . TRBV28 TGTGCCAGCCCCTTCAGACAGCTAGCCAAAAACATTCAGTACTTC CASPFRQLAKNIQYF
TRBJ1-4 . . TRBV7-9 TGTGCCAGCAGCAGAGCGGACGGGAGGAATGAAAAACTGTTTTTT CASSRADGRNEKLFF
TRBJ2-3 once TRBD2 TRBV19 TGTGCCAGTCAAATACTAGCGGGAAGCACAGATACGCAGTATTTT CASQILAGSTDTQYF
TRBJ2-7 once TRBD1 TRBV28 TGTGCCAGCAGTGGGAATATGCCAGGGACAGGGGGCCTGGTTTTAGACGAGCAGTACTTC CASSGNMPGTGGLVLDEQYF
TRBJ1-3 . . TRBV7-9 TGTGCCAGCAGCTTAGAAGGGCCTGGAAACACCATATATTTT CASSLEGPGNTIYF